This T cell receptor (beta chain) was observed in a study of T-cell memory formation after mild COVID-19. For the study at large: Clusters of TCRs were largely donor specific. Study-wide results and caveats: CD4+ contracting clones were mainly CM and EM; CD8+ ones, EMRA.

Constant-segment primers and 5'RACE yielded cDNA libraries for TCR alpha and TCR beta, each carrying sample barcodes and UMIs. TCRdb independently ran MiXCR on the 5' RACE reads; one entry per CDR3 protein. The sample holds 190,000 or so distinct CDR3 sequences; around 21% are singletons and the top ten take around 23%. This clonotype showed up just a few times. Its specificity is not known. Trimming left V 0 bases short and J 2 bases short, with 9 bases between. The CDR3 is 15 amino acids. The germline gives CDR1 SGHDN, CDR2 FVKESK. This TCR came from an adult woman who had mild COVID-19 (a few samples of this study predate the infection). Cell type and time point are not known. The sequencing input was PBMCs or a T cell subset sorted from them (not recorded which). The J gene is TRBJ2-3, the V gene TRBV14, with D hard to call. The CDR3 DNA follows: TGTGCCAGCAGCCAAGAATCGACCCTCACAGATACGCAGTATTTT. Translated: CASSQESTLTDTQYF.